This is a list of T cell receptor beta chains from one sample in a study of T cells in Graves' hyperthyroidism and ophthalmopathy. From the multiplex PCR reads, TCRdb called clonotypes with MiXCR, one entry per CDR3 protein. The sample lists 540,000 or so distinct CDR3 sequences; approximately 44% were seen once. What was sequenced was peripheral blood or thyroid tissue (not recorded which). Every receptor here comes from an adult woman with Graves' disease, either hyperthyroidism or ophthalmopathy (not recorded which). Both conserved end residues are part of each CDR3. The order of the fields is J gene, V gene, D gene, clone size, CDR3 DNA, CDR3 protein. A D gene is named only where the DNA matches it firmly. Where a row states a size, it is once, few, many or the class of an expanded clone; other rows omit it.

J: TRBJ2-7; V: TRBV7-9; D: -; size: -; DNA: TGTGCCAGCAGCTTAGGAGACCAGGGCGAAGTCTACGAGCAGTACTTC; CDR3: CASSLGDQGEVYEQYF
J: TRBJ1-2; V: TRBV10-3; D: -; size: -; DNA: TGTGCCATCCGGAGCGGGGGGCGCAACGGGGACTATGGCTACACCTTC; CDR3: CAIRSGGRNGDYGYTF
J: TRBJ2-7; V: TRBV7-9; D: -; size: many; DNA: TGTGCCAGCAGCCGAACAGGTTCCTTATACGAGCAGTACTTC; CDR3: CASSRTGSLYEQYF
J: TRBJ2-2; V: TRBV4-3; D: -; size: few; DNA: TGCGCCAGCAGCCCCGGCGCGGTGAACACCGGGGAGCTGTTTTTT; CDR3: CASSPGAVNTGELFF
J: TRBJ1-1; V: TRBV7-6; D: -; size: -; DNA: TGTGCCAGCAGCGTCCCCGGTGGCACTGAAGCTTTCTTT; CDR3: CASSVPGGTEAFF
J: TRBJ2-6; V: TRBV20-1; D: -; size: -; DNA: TGCAGTGCCGCATGGAGGGCCAACGTCCTGACTTTC; CDR3: CSAAWRANVLTF
J: TRBJ2-7; V: TRBV7-6; D: TRBD1; size: -; DNA: TGTGCCAGCAGCCTGGGACAGGTGCTGGGCGAGCAGTACTTC; CDR3: CASSLGQVLGEQYF
J: TRBJ2-7; V: TRBV15; D: TRBD1; size: many; DNA: TGTGCCACCAGCAGAGATCCCCACCTGACAGGGGGATACGAGCAGTACTTC; CDR3: CATSRDPHLTGGYEQYF
J: TRBJ2-3; V: TRBV10-3; D: -; size: few; DNA: TGTGCCATCAGTGAGTCAACGGGATCGGGTGATACGCAGTATTTT; CDR3: CAISESTGSGDTQYF
J: TRBJ1-4; V: TRBV6-4; D: -; size: -; DNA: TGTGCTAGAGCCACACCTTCTAATGAAAAACTGTTTTTT; CDR3: CARATPSNEKLFF
J: TRBJ2-1; V: TRBV7-4; D: TRBD2; size: -; DNA: TGTGCCAGCAGCTTACCCGGGGGGGACAATGAGCAGTTCTTC; CDR3: CASSLPGGDNEQFF
J: TRBJ2-7; V: TRBV20-1; D: -; size: many; DNA: TGCAGTGCTAGACGGGACCCGCTCTCCTACGAGCAGTACTTC; CDR3: CSARRDPLSYEQYF
J: TRBJ1-3; V: TRBV5-1; D: -; size: many; DNA: TGCGCCAGCAGCTATCTCCCTGGGGGGAGCTCTGGAAACACCATATATTTT; CDR3: CASSYLPGGSSGNTIYF
J: TRBJ2-2; V: TRBV7-9; D: TRBD1; size: -; DNA: TGTGCCAGCAGCTCATCAGACAGGGTTACCGGGGAGCTGTTTTTT; CDR3: CASSSSDRVTGELFF
J: TRBJ2-7; V: TRBV9; D: TRBD2; size: -; DNA: TGTGCCAGCAGGAAACTAGCGGGAGGGAAGTACGAGCAGTACTTC; CDR3: CASRKLAGGKYEQYF
J: TRBJ1-2; V: TRBV25-1; D: TRBD1; size: many; DNA: TGTGCCAGCAGTGAATATTCTCCCGTCTCGACTTCAGGGGGTAACTATGGCTACACCTTC; CDR3: CASSEYSPVSTSGGNYGYTF
J: TRBJ2-7; V: TRBV6-2/TRBV6-3; D: -; size: many; DNA: TGTGCCAGCAGTACCTATCTAGCGAACTACGAGCAGTACTTC; CDR3: CASSTYLANYEQYF
J: TRBJ2-5; V: TRBV9; D: -; size: many; DNA: TGTGCCAGCACCCCATCCTTGGAGGGGACTCAAGAGACCCAGTACTTC; CDR3: CASTPSLEGTQETQYF
J: TRBJ2-5; V: TRBV5-1; D: TRBD2; size: -; DNA: TGCGCCAGCGGACGCCTAATGGTCGGGACTAGCGGGAGTGGCCAAGAGACCCAGTACTTC; CDR3: CASGRLMVGTSGSGQETQYF
J: TRBJ1-2; V: TRBV20-1; D: -; size: many; DNA: TGCAGTGCTAGAGAAGCGCAGGTTCTATTGGGGGACACCTTC; CDR3: CSAREAQVLLGDTF
J: TRBJ2-7; V: TRBV6-1; D: -; size: many; DNA: TGTGCCAGCAGTGAACCGGGGTTAAGGGGCTACGAGCAGTACTTC; CDR3: CASSEPGLRGYEQYF
J: TRBJ2-3; V: TRBV29-1; D: TRBD1; size: many; DNA: TGCAGCGGGGACAGCCCCGCAGATACGCAGTATTTT; CDR3: CSGDSPADTQYF
J: TRBJ2-5; V: TRBV10-3; D: -; size: many; DNA: TGTGCCATCAGTCAGACAGAAATCGCCCCAGAGACCCAGTACTTC; CDR3: CAISQTEIAPETQYF
J: TRBJ2-1; V: TRBV2; D: TRBD2; size: few; DNA: TGTGCCAGCAGTGCGGGACTAGCGGGAGAAGAGGAGCAGTTCTTC; CDR3: CASSAGLAGEEEQFF
J: TRBJ1-4; V: TRBV6-6; D: -; size: many; DNA: TGTGCCAGCAGTTTCTCCAGGGGCCGGAGTGAAAAACTGTTTTTT; CDR3: CASSFSRGRSEKLFF
J: TRBJ2-7; V: TRBV6-6; D: -; size: many; DNA: TGTGCCAGCAGTGAAACAACGGAAGAGGACGAGCAGTACTTC; CDR3: CASSETTEEDEQYF
J: TRBJ1-5; V: TRBV6-5; D: TRBD1; size: once; DNA: TGTGCCAGCAGTTTAAGACAGGGGAAATACCAGCCCCAGCATTTT; CDR3: CASSLRQGKYQPQHF
J: TRBJ2-3; V: TRBV10-3; D: TRBD2; size: -; DNA: TGTGCCGGCGCGACTAGCGGGAGTCCGGATACGCAGTATTTT; CDR3: CAGATSGSPDTQYF
J: TRBJ2-7; V: TRBV12-3/TRBV12-4; D: -; size: many; DNA: TGTGCCAGCAGTCCCCTCTCCGGCGAGCAGTACTTC; CDR3: CASSPLSGEQYF
J: TRBJ1-4; V: TRBV2; D: -; size: many; DNA: TGTGCCAGCAGCTCCGACGGCGAAAAACTGTTTTTT; CDR3: CASSSDGEKLFF
J: TRBJ2-2; V: TRBV12-3/TRBV12-4; D: TRBD2; size: -; DNA: TGTGCCAGCAGTTCCTATAGCGGGAGGGCCCCCGGGGAGCTGTTTTTT; CDR3: CASSSYSGRAPGELFF
J: TRBJ1-1; V: TRBV9; D: -; size: -; DNA: TGTGCCAGCAGCACGGGATACTCTGGAAACACTGAAGCTTTCTTT; CDR3: CASSTGYSGNTEAFF
J: TRBJ2-7; V: TRBV10-3; D: -; size: few; DNA: TGTGCCATCAGTGCTTTGAGGGGCAGGGCCACCTGGTCCTACGAGCAGTACTTC; CDR3: CAISALRGRATWSYEQYF
J: TRBJ1-2; V: TRBV6-1; D: -; size: -; DNA: TGTGCCAGCGAATGGGAGATACCTATGGACGACGGCTACACCTTC; CDR3: CASEWEIPMDDGYTF
J: TRBJ2-7; V: TRBV6-5; D: -; size: -; DNA: TGTGCCAGCAGTGACTCGAAAACCGGGACCAGTACCTACGAGCAGTACTTC; CDR3: CASSDSKTGTSTYEQYF
J: TRBJ2-7; V: TRBV5-1; D: -; size: -; DNA: TGCGCCAGCACAAGGGACAGCGGGACCGGGGAGCAGTACTTC; CDR3: CASTRDSGTGEQYF
J: TRBJ2-2; V: TRBV29-1; D: TRBD1; size: -; DNA: TGCAGCGTCGCTGACAGGGGAGGCGGGGAGCTGTTTTTT; CDR3: CSVADRGGGELFF
J: TRBJ2-7; V: TRBV7-8; D: TRBD2; size: many; DNA: TGTGCCAGCAGACCAGGGACTAGCTGGCGCGGATACGAGCAGTACTTC; CDR3: CASRPGTSWRGYEQYF
J: TRBJ2-6; V: TRBV29-1; D: -; size: -; DNA: TGCAGCGTTGAGGAGGGGGCTGGGGCCAACGTCCTGACTTTC; CDR3: CSVEEGAGANVLTF
J: TRBJ1-2; V: TRBV7-9; D: -; size: many; DNA: TGTGCCAGCAGCTTAGGGACGGCTACCGGCTACACCTTC; CDR3: CASSLGTATGYTF
J: TRBJ2-2; V: TRBV10-3; D: -; size: -; DNA: TGTGCCATCGGCCGGGGGCACACCGGGGAGCTGTTTTTT; CDR3: CAIGRGHTGELFF
J: TRBJ2-7; V: TRBV15; D: TRBD1; size: -; DNA: TGTGCCACCAGCATAGACAGGGGGGCCGCCGAGCAGTACTTC; CDR3: CATSIDRGAAEQYF
J: TRBJ1-4; V: TRBV20-1; D: TRBD1; size: -; DNA: TGCAGTGCTAGGGACAGGGGAGCAGGTGAAAAACTGTTTTTT; CDR3: CSARDRGAGEKLFF
J: TRBJ2-5; V: TRBV7-8; D: -; size: many; DNA: TGTGCCAGCAGCTTAGGTGGGGGTGGAGAGACCCAGTACTTC; CDR3: CASSLGGGGETQYF
J: TRBJ1-3; V: TRBV12-3/TRBV12-4; D: -; size: many; DNA: TGTGCCAGCATTGGAGGTTGGGGCACCTCTGGAAACACCATATATTTT; CDR3: CASIGGWGTSGNTIYF
J: TRBJ1-6; V: TRBV10-2; D: TRBD1; size: -; DNA: TGCGCCAGCAGTGGTACGACAGGGGAAAATTCACCCCTCCACTTT; CDR3: CASSGTTGENSPLHF
J: TRBJ2-2; V: TRBV12-3/TRBV12-4; D: TRBD2; size: many; DNA: TGTGCCAGCAGGCTAGCGGGAGGCCCCACCGGGGAGCTGTTTTTT; CDR3: CASRLAGGPTGELFF
J: TRBJ2-7; V: TRBV7-9; D: -; size: -; DNA: TGCGCCAGCAGCCACCTATCCGGGGGCGGGTACGAGCAGTACTTC; CDR3: CASSHLSGGGYEQYF
J: TRBJ2-7; V: TRBV6-6; D: TRBD2; size: many; DNA: TGTGCCAGCAGTTACGGGGGTAGCGGGAGAAGCGAGCAGTACTTC; CDR3: CASSYGGSGRSEQYF
J: TRBJ1-3; V: TRBV7-6; D: -; size: -; DNA: TGTGCCAGCAGCTATACGATGAACACCATATATTTT; CDR3: CASSYTMNTIYF
J: TRBJ1-2; V: TRBV11-1; D: TRBD1; size: once; DNA: TGTGCCAGCAGCTTACCTAACAGGGGGCAGTTGACAAACTATGGCTACACCTTC; CDR3: CASSLPNRGQLTNYGYTF
J: TRBJ1-2; V: TRBV5-6; D: -; size: -; DNA: TGTGCCAGCAGCTTAGCGGCAGGACAGCTGATGCCGTACTACTATGGCTACACCTTC; CDR3: CASSLAAGQLMPYYYGYTF